A single T cell receptor (beta chain) is shown here with its context. Its antigen is still unknown. Built from TCR beta cDNA, the libraries had unique molecular identifiers in them. Input populations of roughly 1 to 10 million T cells gave rise to hundreds of thousands of cDNA molecules. TCRdb passed the PCR reads through MiXCR, listing each CDR3 protein once. The sample lists 500,000 to 600,000 distinct CDR3 sequences; around 47% were seen once. This sample is part of a study of post-analysis software for immune sequencing data. At the level of the study: Relapsing-remitting, secondary progressive and progressive-relapsing multiple sclerosis courses were included. Study-wide results and caveats: Clustering by F measure revealed strong co-clustering among samples prepared together in one batch. Multiple sclerosis patients showed significantly lower normalized Chao1 diversity than controls did.

This TCR was sampled from a girl aged 10-17 years with multiple sclerosis. The sample taken for sequencing was blood.

Here the CDR3 DNA reads TGCGCCAGCAGCCGGGACAGGGGGACCGGAAATGAGCAGTTCTTC. Its translation is CASSRDRGTGNEQFF. V is TRBV5-1 and J is TRBJ2-1; 11 positions agree with TRBD1. This CDR3 is built from 15 residues. CDR1 and CDR2 from the germline V gene are SGHRS and YFSETQ. Losses at the gene ends were 4 bases for V and 7 bases for J; bases not matched to a gene: 7.